The rows below give T cell receptor beta chains drawn from one sample of a study of shared clonotypes between healthy human individuals. Here immunoSEQ multiplex PCR was the method, and the copy in TCRdb shows in-frame clones only, minus some. Seen here are 2,500,000 or so clones, over 85% observed once, and the top ten hold over 0.12%. What was sequenced was naive CD4+ T cells sorted from blood. The source of these receptors is a man younger than 35 in good health. Each CDR3 is given without its conserved first and last residue.

TRBV28	TRBJ2-7	ASSFPGDEQY
TRBV28	TRBJ2-1	ASTTGGLTYNEQF
TRBV2	TRBJ1-2	ASRDGDRLSYGYT
TRBV11-3	TRBJ2-1	ASSPTGQNADEQF
TRBV10-3	TRBJ1-3	ATLAGVAGNTIY
TRBV6-5	TRBJ2-5	ASSYMGQGTQY
TRBV6-1	TRBJ1-2	ASSVRPGGSYGYT
TRBV7-8	TRBJ2-7	ASSLTRTSGSYEQY
TRBV19	TRBJ2-7	ASSRRGPSYEQY
TRBV6-5	TRBJ1-1	ASSGWDRGNTEAF
TRBV7-9	TRBJ2-7	ASSRQGGTYEQY
TRBV7-9	TRBJ2-1	ASSLWEGASGNEQF
TRBV30	TRBJ1-1	AWSVGRVMNTEAF
TRBV5-1	TRBJ1-3	ASSPTGGSGNTIY
TRBV5-1	TRBJ1-5	ATDRGTYSNQPQH
TRBV30	TRBJ1-2	AWSVRGPKGGYT
TRBV20-1	TRBJ1-1	SARAVAEAF
TRBV2	TRBJ1-1	ASFQSGLNTEAF
TRBV5-1	TRBJ2-3	ASGVAGVDTQY
TRBV7-2	TRBJ2-7	ASRTRADRVYEQY
TRBV5-1	TRBJ1-1	ASSLGQVVDTEAF
TRBV7-3	TRBJ2-1	ASSSPGWTGGDEQF
TRBV7-2	TRBJ1-2	ASSLAEGFGYT
TRBV6-5	TRBJ2-5	ASSSWGWETQY
TRBV10-2	TRBJ2-7	ASREGGTGASEQY
TRBV25-1	TRBJ2-2	ASREAKQGNTGELF